These 2 T cell receptor beta chains were all obtained from the same sample, sequenced in a study of control samples from healthy donors and cancer patients. Only in-frame clones appear in the TCRdb table, and some are missing; sequencing was by immunoSEQ multiplex PCR. The data contain approximately 140,000 clones, roughly 90% of them singletons. Material: blood. These TCRs come from a young man in good health.

This chain uses TRBV28 with TRBJ2-1; possible D gene TRBD2, 6 bases. CDR3 length: 12 amino acids. Germline V CDR1 and CDR2: MDHEN, SYDVKM. V lost 7 bases and J 9 bases, leaving 13 bases between the germline ends. Written as DNA, the CDR3 is TGTGCCAGCACCCTACCGGGAGTTGAGCAGTTCTTC. This encodes CASTLPGVEQFF.

On this clone: Other DNA sequences in the same sample also yield this CDR3. This rearrangement joins TRBV12-3 or TRBV12-4 to TRBJ1-5; tentatively, D is TRBD1 (6 bases). Trimming took off 2 bases at V and 4 bases at J, with 6 bases between the two ends. This CDR3 is built from 13 residues. The CDR3 protein is CASSLQGNQPQHF. In nucleotides, the CDR3 is TGTGCCAGCAGTTTACAGGGGAATCAGCCCCAGCATTTT.